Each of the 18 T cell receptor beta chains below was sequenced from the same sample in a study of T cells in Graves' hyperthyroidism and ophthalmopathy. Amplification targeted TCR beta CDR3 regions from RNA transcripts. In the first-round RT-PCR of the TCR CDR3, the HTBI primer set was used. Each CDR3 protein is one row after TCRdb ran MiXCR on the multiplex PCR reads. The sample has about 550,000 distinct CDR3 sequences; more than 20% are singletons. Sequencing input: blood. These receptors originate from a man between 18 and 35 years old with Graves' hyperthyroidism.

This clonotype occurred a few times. This chain's CDR3 is CASSPPHRASNTGELFF. CDR3 DNA: TGCGCCAGCAGCCCCCCCCACAGGGCCTCGAACACCGGGGAGCTGTTTTTT. V gene TRBV5-1 combines with J gene TRBJ2-2; a weak D match, TRBD1 (6 bases). The germline V gene encodes CDR1 SGHRS and CDR2 YFSETQ. The CDR3 covers 17 residues. Between the trimmed V and J ends, which lost 4 bases and 0 bases, there was a span of 16 bases.

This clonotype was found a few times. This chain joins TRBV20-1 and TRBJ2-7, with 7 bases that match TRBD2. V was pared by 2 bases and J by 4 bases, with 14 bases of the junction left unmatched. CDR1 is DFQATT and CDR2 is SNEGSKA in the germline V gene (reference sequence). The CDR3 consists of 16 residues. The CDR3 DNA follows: TGCAGTGCTAGAACCCCCTTTGGGGGGGTTCGATACGAGCAGTACTTC. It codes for CSARTPFGGVRYEQYF.

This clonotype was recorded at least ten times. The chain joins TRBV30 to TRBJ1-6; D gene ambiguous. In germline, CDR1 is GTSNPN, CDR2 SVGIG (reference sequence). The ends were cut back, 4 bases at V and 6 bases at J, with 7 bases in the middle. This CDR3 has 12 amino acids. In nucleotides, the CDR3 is TGTGCCTGGACAGGCGGTAATTCACCCCTCCACTTT. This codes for CAWTGGNSPLHF.

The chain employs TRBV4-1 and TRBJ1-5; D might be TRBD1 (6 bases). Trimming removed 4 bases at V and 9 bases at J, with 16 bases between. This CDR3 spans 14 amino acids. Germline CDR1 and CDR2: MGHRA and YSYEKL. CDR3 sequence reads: CASSRSTGNPPQHF. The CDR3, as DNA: TGCGCCAGCAGCCGGAGTACAGGGAACCCGCCCCAGCATTTT.

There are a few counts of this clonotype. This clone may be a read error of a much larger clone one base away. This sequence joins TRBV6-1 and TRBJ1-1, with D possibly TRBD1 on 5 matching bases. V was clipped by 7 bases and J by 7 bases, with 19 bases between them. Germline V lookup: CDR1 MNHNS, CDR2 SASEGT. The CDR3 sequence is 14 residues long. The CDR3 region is CASISGKNVVEAFF. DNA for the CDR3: TGTGCCAGCATATCAGGGAAGAATGTAGTTGAAGCTTTCTTT.

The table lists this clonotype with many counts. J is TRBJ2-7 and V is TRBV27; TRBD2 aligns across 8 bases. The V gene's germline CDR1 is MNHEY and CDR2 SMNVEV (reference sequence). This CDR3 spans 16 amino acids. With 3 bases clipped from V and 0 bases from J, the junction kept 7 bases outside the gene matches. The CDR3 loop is CASSFRASGSSYEQYF. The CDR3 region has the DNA TGTGCCAGCAGTTTCCGAGCTAGCGGGTCCTCCTACGAGCAGTACTTC.

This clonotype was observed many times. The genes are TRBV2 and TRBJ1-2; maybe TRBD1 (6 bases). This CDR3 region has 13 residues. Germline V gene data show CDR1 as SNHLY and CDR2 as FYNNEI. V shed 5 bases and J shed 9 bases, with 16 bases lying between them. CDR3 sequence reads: CASSQQGWESYTF. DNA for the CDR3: TGTGCCAGCAGTCAACAGGGATGGGAAAGCTACACCTTC.

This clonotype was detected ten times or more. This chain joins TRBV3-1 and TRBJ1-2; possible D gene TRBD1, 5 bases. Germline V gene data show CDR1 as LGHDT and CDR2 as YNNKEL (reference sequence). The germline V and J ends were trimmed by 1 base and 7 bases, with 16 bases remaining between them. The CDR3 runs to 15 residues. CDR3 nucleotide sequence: TGTGCCAGCAGCCAAGGGGTAGGGGACGCGCGTGGCTACACCTTC. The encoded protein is CASSQGVGDARGYTF.

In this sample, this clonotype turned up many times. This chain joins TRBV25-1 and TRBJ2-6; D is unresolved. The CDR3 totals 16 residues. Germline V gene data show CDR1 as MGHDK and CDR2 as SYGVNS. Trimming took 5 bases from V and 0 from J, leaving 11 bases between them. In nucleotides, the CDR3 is TGTGCCAGCAGTCGCAGCGACAACTCTGGGGCCAACGTCCTGACTTTC. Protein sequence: CASSRSDNSGANVLTF.

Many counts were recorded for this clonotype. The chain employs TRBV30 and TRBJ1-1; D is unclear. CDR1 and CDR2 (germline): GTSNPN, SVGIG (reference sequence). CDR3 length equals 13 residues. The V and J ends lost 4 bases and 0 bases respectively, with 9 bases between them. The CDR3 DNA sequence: TGTGCCTGGAATGTTCAGATGAACACTGAAGCTTTCTTT. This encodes CAWNVQMNTEAFF.

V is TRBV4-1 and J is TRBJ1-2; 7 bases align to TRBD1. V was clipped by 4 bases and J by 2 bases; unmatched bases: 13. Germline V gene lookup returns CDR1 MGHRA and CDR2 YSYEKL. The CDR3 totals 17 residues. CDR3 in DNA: TGCGCCAGCAGCCCTCTGGGACAGAGGGAGGAAAACTATGGCTACACCTTC. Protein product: CASSPLGQREENYGYTF.

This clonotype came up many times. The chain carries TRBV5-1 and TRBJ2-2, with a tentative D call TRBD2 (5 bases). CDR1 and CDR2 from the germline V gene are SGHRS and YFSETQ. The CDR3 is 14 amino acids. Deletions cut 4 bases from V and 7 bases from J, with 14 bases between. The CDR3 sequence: CASSPGISNGELFF. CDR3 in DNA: TGCGCCAGCAGCCCCGGGATCTCCAACGGGGAGCTGTTTTTT.

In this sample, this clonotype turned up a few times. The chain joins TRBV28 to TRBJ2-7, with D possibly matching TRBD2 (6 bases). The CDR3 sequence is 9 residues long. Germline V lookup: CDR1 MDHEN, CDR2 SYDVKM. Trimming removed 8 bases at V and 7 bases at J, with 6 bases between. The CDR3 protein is CASGREQYF. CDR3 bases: TGTGCCAGCGGGAGGGAGCAGTACTTC.

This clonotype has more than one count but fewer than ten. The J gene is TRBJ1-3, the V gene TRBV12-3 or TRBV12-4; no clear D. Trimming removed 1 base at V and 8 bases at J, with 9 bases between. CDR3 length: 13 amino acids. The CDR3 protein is CASSLGRRDTIYF. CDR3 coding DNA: TGTGCCAGCAGTTTAGGGCGGAGGGACACCATATATTTT.

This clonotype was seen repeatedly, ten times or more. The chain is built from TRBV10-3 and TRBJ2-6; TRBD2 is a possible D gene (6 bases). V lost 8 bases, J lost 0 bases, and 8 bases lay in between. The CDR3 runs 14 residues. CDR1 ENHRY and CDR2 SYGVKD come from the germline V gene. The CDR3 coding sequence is TGTGCCATCGGAGGGGACTCTGGGGCCAACGTCCTGACTTTC. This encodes CAIGGDSGANVLTF.

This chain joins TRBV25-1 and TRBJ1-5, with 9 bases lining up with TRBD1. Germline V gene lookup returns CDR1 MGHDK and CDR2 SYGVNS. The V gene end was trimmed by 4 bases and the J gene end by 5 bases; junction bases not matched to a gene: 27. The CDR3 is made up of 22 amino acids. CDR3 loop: CASSGPGQGTSTVDPTDQPQHF. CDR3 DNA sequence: TGTGCCAGCAGTGGTCCGGGACAGGGAACCTCTACGGTTGACCCAACGGATCAGCCCCAGCATTTT.

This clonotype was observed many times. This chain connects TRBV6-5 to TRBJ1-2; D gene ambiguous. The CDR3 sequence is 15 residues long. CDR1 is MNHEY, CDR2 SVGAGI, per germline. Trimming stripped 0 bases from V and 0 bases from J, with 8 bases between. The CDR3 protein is CASSYSTWPNYGYTF. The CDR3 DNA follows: TGTGCCAGCAGTTACTCCACCTGGCCTAACTATGGCTACACCTTC.

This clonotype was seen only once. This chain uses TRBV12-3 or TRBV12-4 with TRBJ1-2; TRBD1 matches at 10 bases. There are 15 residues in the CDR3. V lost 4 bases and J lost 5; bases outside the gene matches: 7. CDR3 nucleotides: TGTGCCAGCAGTTCTGGGGGGGGACAGGGGTATGGCTACACCTTC. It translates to CASSSGGGQGYGYTF.